This record looks at one TCR beta chain sequence and its context. This record comes from a study of blood T cell repertoires in COVID-19. Profiled with immunoSEQ multiplex PCR; TCRdb holds only in-frame clones, not every one. The sample consists of 150,000 or so clones, around 85% of them appearing once. The clonotype was recovered from a woman of 80 years or more with acute or convalescent COVID-19. The material sequenced was peripheral blood.

CDR3 nucleotides: TGTGCCAGCAGCTTTGACAGGGAACAGCCCCAGCATTTT. Translation: CASSFDREQPQHF. The chain couples TRBV7-2 to TRBJ1-5; TRBD1 agrees at 7 bases. CDR1 and CDR2 (germline): SGHTA, FQGNSA. V dropped 3 bases and J dropped 7; count of bases not matched to a gene: 3. The CDR3 runs 13 residues.